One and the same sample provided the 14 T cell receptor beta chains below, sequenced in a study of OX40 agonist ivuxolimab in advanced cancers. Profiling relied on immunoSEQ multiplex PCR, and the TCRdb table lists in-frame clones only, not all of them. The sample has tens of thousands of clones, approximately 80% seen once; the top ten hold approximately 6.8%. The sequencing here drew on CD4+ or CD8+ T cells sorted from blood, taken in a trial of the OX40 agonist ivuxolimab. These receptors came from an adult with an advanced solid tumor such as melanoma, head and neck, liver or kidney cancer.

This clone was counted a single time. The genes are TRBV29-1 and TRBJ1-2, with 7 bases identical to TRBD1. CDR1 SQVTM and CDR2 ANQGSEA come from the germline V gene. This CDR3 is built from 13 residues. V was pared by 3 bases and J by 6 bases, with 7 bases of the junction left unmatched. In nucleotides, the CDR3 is TGCAGCGTTGAGGACAGGTTAACGGATGGCTACACCTTC. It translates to CSVEDRLTDGYTF.

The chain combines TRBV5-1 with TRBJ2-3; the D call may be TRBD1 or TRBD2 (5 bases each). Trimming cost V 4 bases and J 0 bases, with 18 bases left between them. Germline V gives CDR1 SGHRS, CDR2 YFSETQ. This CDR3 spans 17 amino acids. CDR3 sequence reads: CASSRDGEETSTDTQYF. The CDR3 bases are TGCGCCAGCAGCCGGGACGGAGAAGAAACTAGCACAGATACGCAGTATTTT.

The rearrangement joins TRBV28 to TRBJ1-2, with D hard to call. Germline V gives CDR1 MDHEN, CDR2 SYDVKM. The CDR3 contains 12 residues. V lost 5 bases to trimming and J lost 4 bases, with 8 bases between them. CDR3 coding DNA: TGTGCCAGCAGTGCAACGGGCTATGGCTACACCTTC. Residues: CASSATGYGYTF.

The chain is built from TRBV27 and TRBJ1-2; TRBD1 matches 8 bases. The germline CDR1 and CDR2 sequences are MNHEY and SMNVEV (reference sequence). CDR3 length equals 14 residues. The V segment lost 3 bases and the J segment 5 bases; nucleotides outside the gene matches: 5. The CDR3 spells CASSLQGASYGYTF. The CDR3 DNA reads TGTGCCAGCAGTTTGCAGGGGGCTTCGTATGGCTACACCTTC.

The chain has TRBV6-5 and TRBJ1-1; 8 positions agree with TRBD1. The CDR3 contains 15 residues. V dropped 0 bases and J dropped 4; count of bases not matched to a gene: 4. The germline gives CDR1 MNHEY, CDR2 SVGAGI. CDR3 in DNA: TGTGCCAGCAGTTACTCGCAGGGGGCGGGCACTGAAGCTTTCTTT. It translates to CASSYSQGAGTEAFF.

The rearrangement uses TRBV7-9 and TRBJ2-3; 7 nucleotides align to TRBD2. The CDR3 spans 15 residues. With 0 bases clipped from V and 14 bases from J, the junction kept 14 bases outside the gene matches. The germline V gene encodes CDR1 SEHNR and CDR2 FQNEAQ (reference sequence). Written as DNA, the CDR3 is TGTGCCAGCAGCTTAGCGATGGGACTGGGACTAAGCGTGTATTTT. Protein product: CASSLAMGLGLSVYF.

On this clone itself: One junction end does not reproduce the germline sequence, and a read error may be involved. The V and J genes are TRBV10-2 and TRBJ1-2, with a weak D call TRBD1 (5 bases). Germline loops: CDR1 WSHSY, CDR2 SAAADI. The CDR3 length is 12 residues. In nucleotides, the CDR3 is TGCGCCAGCAGTGACACCTGGGGACGCTCGAATTTC. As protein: CASSDTWGRSNF.

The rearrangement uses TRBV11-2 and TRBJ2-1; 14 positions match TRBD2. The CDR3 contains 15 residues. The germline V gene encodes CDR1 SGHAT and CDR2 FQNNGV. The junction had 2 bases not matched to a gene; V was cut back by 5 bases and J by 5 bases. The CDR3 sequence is CASSRGLAGDNEQFF. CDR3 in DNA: TGTGCCAGCAGCCGGGGACTAGCGGGGGACAATGAGCAGTTCTTC.

CDR3 in amino acids: CASSAEATNEKLFF. CDR3 coding DNA: TGTGCCAGCAGCGCGGAAGCAACTAATGAAAAACTGTTTTTT. The J gene is TRBJ1-4, the V gene TRBV7-8; the D is unclear. The CDR3 consists of 14 residues. The germline gives CDR1 SGHVS, CDR2 FQNEAQ. V gave up 5 bases and J gave up 0 bases, with 7 bases separating them.

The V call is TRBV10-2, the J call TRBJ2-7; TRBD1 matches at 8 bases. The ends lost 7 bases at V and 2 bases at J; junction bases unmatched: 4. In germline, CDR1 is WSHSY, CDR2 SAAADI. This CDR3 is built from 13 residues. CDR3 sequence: CASTGTGPYEQYF. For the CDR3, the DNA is TGCGCCAGCACAGGGACAGGCCCCTACGAGCAGTACTTC.

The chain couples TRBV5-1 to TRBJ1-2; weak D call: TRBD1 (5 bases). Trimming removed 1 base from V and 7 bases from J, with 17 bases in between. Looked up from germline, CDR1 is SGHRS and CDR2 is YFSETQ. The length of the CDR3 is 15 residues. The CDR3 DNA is TGCGCCAGCAGCTTGTTACAAGGAGGGGTCGGTGGCTACACCTTC. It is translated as CASSLLQGGVGGYTF.

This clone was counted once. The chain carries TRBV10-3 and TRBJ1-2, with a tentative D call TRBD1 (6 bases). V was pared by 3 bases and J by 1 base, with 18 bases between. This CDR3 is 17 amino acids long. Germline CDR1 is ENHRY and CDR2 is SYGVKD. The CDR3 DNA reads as TGTGCCATCAGTGAAATGGACAGTAACACCTTTAACTATGGCTACACCTTC. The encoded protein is CAISEMDSNTFNYGYTF.

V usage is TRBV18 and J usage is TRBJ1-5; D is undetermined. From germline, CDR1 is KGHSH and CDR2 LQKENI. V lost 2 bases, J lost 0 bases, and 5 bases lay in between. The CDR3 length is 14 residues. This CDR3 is CASSPDYSNQPQHF. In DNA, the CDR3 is TGTGCCAGCTCACCAGACTATAGCAATCAGCCCCAGCATTTT.

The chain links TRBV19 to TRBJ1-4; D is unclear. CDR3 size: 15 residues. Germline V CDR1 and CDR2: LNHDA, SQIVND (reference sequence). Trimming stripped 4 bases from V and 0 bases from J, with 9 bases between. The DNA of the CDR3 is TGTGCCAGTAGTAATTACGGAACAACTAATGAAAAACTGTTTTTT. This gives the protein CASSNYGTTNEKLFF. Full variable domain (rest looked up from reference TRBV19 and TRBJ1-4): DGGITQSPKYLFRKEGQNVTLSCEQNLNHDAMYWYRQDPGQGLRLIYYSQIVNDFQKGDIAEGYSVSREKKESFPLTVTSAQKNPTAFYLCASSNYGTTNEKLFFGSGTQLSVL.